Following are 13 T cell receptor beta chains from one sample sequenced in a study of cytomegalovirus exposure and HLA in healthy donors. Both 60 Vbeta primers and 13 Jbeta primers went into the PCR. Sequenced by immunoSEQ multiplex PCR; TCRdb stores in-frame clones only, minus some. In the table there are 63,000 or so clones, around 74% of which are singletons. The sequenced sample was PBMCs. All receptors derive from a woman aged 25 to 39 in good health and CMV-seropositive.

The chain combines TRBV6-5 with TRBJ2-5, with 7 positions matching TRBD1. The CDR3 runs to 15 residues. Germline V CDR1 and CDR2: MNHEY, SVGAGI. V shed 2 bases, J shed 0 bases, and the junction held 3 bases outside the gene matches. Here the CDR3 reads CASSYGTAHQETQYF. As DNA, the CDR3 is TGTGCCAGCAGTTACGGGACAGCTCACCAAGAGACCCAGTACTTC.

The chain joins TRBV4-1 to TRBJ1-2; tentative D call: TRBD1 (6 bases). Germline CDR1 is MGHRA and CDR2 is YSYEKL. This CDR3 has 14 amino acids. The ends were cut back, 0 bases at V and 4 bases at J, with 9 bases in the middle. Here the CDR3 reads CASSQDPGVYGYTF. The CDR3 nucleotides are TGCGCCAGCAGCCAAGATCCAGGGGTCTATGGCTACACCTTC.

Here the CDR3 DNA reads TGTGCCAGCAGTTTGCTGGACAGGGCCCATTCTCACGAGCAGTACTTC. Residues: CASSLLDRAHSHEQYF. The chain is built from TRBV28 and TRBJ2-7; 8 nucleotides line up with TRBD1. The CDR3 is made up of 16 amino acids. The germline gives CDR1 MDHEN, CDR2 SYDVKM. Losses at the gene ends were 3 bases for V and 5 bases for J; bases not matched to a gene: 12.

The V gene is TRBV29-1, the J gene TRBJ2-1, with 7 positions matching TRBD1. CDR1 and CDR2 (germline): SQVTM, ANQGSEA. The CDR3 sequence is 14 residues long. V lost 5 bases to trimming and J lost 5 bases; unmatched junction nucleotides: 9. The CDR3 DNA reads TGCAGCGTTAGGGGGCGGGCGGAAAACAATGAGCAGTTCTTC. This translates into CSVRGRAENNEQFF.

The sample holds a few counts of this clone. The gene calls are TRBV10-3 and TRBJ1-1; 9 bases map to TRBD1. J gave up 5 bases and V 4 bases, and 5 bases lay outside the gene matches. CDR3 size: 14 residues. Germline V gene sequence: CDR1 ENHRY, CDR2 SYGVKD. CDR3 in amino acids: CAISVQGARTEAFF. The CDR3 nucleotides are TGTGCCATCAGTGTACAGGGGGCTCGTACTGAAGCTTTCTTT.

The table lists this clone with a count of one. The genes are TRBV5-1 and TRBJ2-1, with TRBD2 identical over 10 bases. The J segment lost 3 bases and the V segment lost 3 bases, leaving 9 bases of the junction unmatched. The V gene's germline CDR1 is SGHRS and CDR2 YFSETQ. The CDR3 runs to 17 residues. In nucleotides, the CDR3 is TGCGCCAGCAGCTCCCGGACTAGCGGACCTATCTACAATGAGCAGTTCTTC. The encoded protein is CASSSRTSGPIYNEQFF.

This clone appeared a few times. The chain carries TRBV10-3 and TRBJ2-5; weak D call: TRBD2 (6 bases). Germline CDR1 ENHRY, CDR2 SYGVKD. The CDR3 totals 12 residues. V lost 2 bases and J lost 11, with 12 bases in between. CDR3 amino acids: CAISESGEEQYF. The CDR3 coding sequence is TGTGCCATCAGTGAGAGTGGGGAGGAGCAGTACTTC.

This clone was seen only once. The J gene is TRBJ2-5, the V gene TRBV7-9; TRBD1 agrees at 9 bases. The CDR3 totals 16 residues. Germline-derived CDR1 and CDR2 are SEHNR and FQNEAQ (reference sequence). Unmatched junction bases numbered 10, after V lost 5 bases and J lost 3 bases. The CDR3 reads CASSPPPGQGKETQYF. The DNA for the CDR3 is TGTGCCAGCAGCCCGCCCCCGGGACAGGGAAAAGAGACCCAGTACTTC.

This clone was recorded a few times. The rearrangement joins TRBV4-1 to TRBJ2-1; D is perhaps TRBD2 (6 bases). This CDR3 is built from 17 residues. Germline lookup yields CDR1 MGHRA and CDR2 YSYEKL. V shed 3 bases and J shed 9 bases, with 24 bases lying between them. The CDR3 protein is CASSHPLSQGGRSEQFF. The CDR3 coding sequence is TGCGCCAGCAGCCATCCCCTTTCTCAGGGAGGCCGGAGTGAGCAGTTCTTC.

The genes are TRBV30 and TRBJ1-1; 7 nucleotides match TRBD1. The V gene's germline CDR1 is GTSNPN and CDR2 SVGIG (reference sequence). Germline trimming cut 6 bases from V and 8 bases from J; bases unmatched to any gene: 9. This CDR3 comprises 12 residues. The CDR3 DNA follows: TGTGCCTGTTTGGGCAGGGGGGCAGAAGCTTTCTTT. It yields the protein CACLGRGAEAFF.

This clone was seen a few times. The chain employs TRBV7-9 and TRBJ1-2; no firm D call. V lost 5 bases, J lost 8 bases, and 18 bases lay in between. The CDR3 consists of 14 residues. CDR1 and CDR2 from the germline V gene are SEHNR and FQNEAQ (reference sequence). The CDR3 nucleotides read TGTGCCAGCAGCCCCCCCCGGGAGTTTGGAGGCTACACCTTC. This gives the protein CASSPPREFGGYTF.

This clone was seen a few times. The CDR3 loop reads CAWSKGAVGNQPQHF. CDR3 DNA: TGTGCCTGGAGTAAGGGGGCGGTGGGCAATCAGCCCCAGCATTTT. The V call is TRBV30, the J call TRBJ1-5; TRBD1 agrees at 7 bases. V lost 2 bases and J lost 2; bases outside the gene matches: 6. CDR1 and CDR2 (germline): GTSNPN, SVGIG (reference sequence). The CDR3 sequence is 15 residues long.

This chain links TRBV28 with TRBJ2-2; TRBD2 matches 7 bases. The V gene end was trimmed by 8 bases and the J gene end by 2 bases; junction bases not matched to a gene: 5. The CDR3 has 14 residues. CDR1 MDHEN and CDR2 SYDVKM come from the germline V gene. CDR3 nucleotide sequence: TGTGCCAGCCGGGGAGCGGGAAACACCGGGGAGCTGTTTTTT. Protein: CASRGAGNTGELFF.